This TCR beta chain is from a study of technical replicates of blood from a few donors. The CDR3 sequence is 15 residues long. The V end was cut by 1 base, the J end by 0 bases, with 6 bases between. Germline values: CDR1 MNHEY, CDR2 SMNVEV (reference sequence). TCRdb's table, derived via immunoSEQ multiplex PCR, lists solely in-frame clones and lacks some. The table shows more than 90,000 clones, with around 96% occurring only once. The sample taken for sequencing was T cells isolated from PBMCs. The sequence came from a human donor in good health. This sequence joins TRBV27 and TRBJ2-2, with a weak D call TRBD1 (6 bases). The chain's CDR3 is CASSLWGPNTGELFF. The CDR3 DNA sequence: TGTGCCAGCAGTTTATGGGGGCCGAACACCGGGGAGCTGTTTTTT.